The 5 T cell receptor beta chains reported below all come from one sample, sequenced in a study of read filtering for tumor transcriptome and immune sequencing. The library was built from about 370 ng RNA with molecular barcoded adaptors for alpha/delta and beta/gamma chains. TCRdb reprocessed the reads via MiXCR and lists one record per CDR3 protein. Here the sample spans roughly 82,000 distinct CDR3 sequences, 12% being singletons. The material sequenced was a population of CD138-negative cells sorted from bone marrow. These receptors were obtained from a donor at least 40 years old with multiple myeloma.

This clonotype came up many times. The chain uses TRBV4-1 and TRBJ1-6, with TRBD1 as a possible D gene (6 bases). Germline V gives CDR1 MGHRA, CDR2 YSYEKL. The CDR3 is made up of 15 amino acids. V was trimmed by 4 bases and J by 8 bases, leaving 15 bases between them. CDR3 sequence reads: CASSRTEAEDSPLHF. DNA of the CDR3: TGCGCCAGCAGCCGGACAGAAGCAGAGGATTCACCCCTCCACTTT.

Note on this clonotype: A single base separates this from a much larger clone, so it may be a read error. The chain has TRBV6-6 and TRBJ2-2; unclear D gene. CDR3 length equals 17 residues. Trimming removed 8 bases at V and 0 bases at J, with 19 bases between. The germline CDR1 and CDR2 sequences are MNHNY and SVGAGI (reference sequence). CDR3 amino acids: CASSLVGRPANTGELFF. CDR3 sequence (DNA): TGTGCCAGCTCACTTGTGGGCAGACCCGCGAACACCGGGGAGCTGTTTTTT.

This clonotype showed up many times. The chain uses TRBV7-8 and TRBJ2-7, with D tentatively TRBD2 (6 bases). CDR1 and CDR2 from the germline V gene are SGHVS and FQNEAQ. This CDR3 contains 13 residues. The V and J ends lost 3 bases and 1 base respectively, with 7 bases between them. CDR3: CASSFGGSYEQYF. CDR3 nucleotides: TGTGCCAGCAGCTTCGGGGGTTCCTACGAGCAGTACTTC.

This clonotype was seen many times. J is TRBJ2-5 and V is TRBV7-3; D is perhaps TRBD2 (6 bases). V was clipped by 5 bases and J by 3 bases, with 13 bases between them. The germline V gene encodes CDR1 SGHTA and CDR2 FQGTGA. CDR3 length equals 14 residues. CDR3 coding DNA: TGTGCCAGCAGCCTGAGACTAGTTAAAGAGACCCAGTACTTC. It encodes CASSLRLVKETQYF.

The chain employs TRBV14 and TRBJ2-1; D is unclear. Germline V lookup: CDR1 SGHDN, CDR2 FVKESK. Trimming removed 0 bases from V and 4 bases from J, with 13 bases in between. The CDR3 contains 16 residues. The CDR3 reads CASSQDRNSHYNEQFF. The CDR3 DNA reads as TGTGCCAGCAGCCAAGATCGGAACTCCCATTACAATGAGCAGTTCTTC.